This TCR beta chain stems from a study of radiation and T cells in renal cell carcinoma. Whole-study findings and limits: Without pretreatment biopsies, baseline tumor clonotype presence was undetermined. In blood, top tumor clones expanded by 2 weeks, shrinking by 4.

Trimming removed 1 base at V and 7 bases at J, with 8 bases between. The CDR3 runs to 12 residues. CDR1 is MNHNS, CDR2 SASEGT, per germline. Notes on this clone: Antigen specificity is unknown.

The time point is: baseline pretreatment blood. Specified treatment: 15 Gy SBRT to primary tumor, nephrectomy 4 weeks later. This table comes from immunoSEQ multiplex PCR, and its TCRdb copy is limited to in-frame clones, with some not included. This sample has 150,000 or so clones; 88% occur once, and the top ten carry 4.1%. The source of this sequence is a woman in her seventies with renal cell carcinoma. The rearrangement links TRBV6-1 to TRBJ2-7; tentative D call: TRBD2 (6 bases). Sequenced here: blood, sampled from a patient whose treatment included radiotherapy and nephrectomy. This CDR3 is CASSEVGREQYF. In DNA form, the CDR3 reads TGTGCCAGCAGTGAAGTAGGGAGGGAGCAGTACTTC.